This TCR beta chain was sequenced during a study of shared clonotypes between healthy human individuals. Clones were sequenced by immunoSEQ multiplex PCR, and TCRdb holds only the in-frame ones, with some missing. The table lists about a million clones, around 77% of them singletons, with 0.89% in the top ten. Donors, healthy HIV-negative adults, lacked recent acute infections or vaccinations. Study conclusions and caveats: The study generally estimated greater richness for naive than memory subsets.

Remarks on this clone: Antigen: not known.

The sample was memory CD4+ T cells from PBMCs. Subset specified: CD45RA-negative fraction. This sequence originates from a man in his late teens or twenties in good health. Some clones in this sample may be carry-over from other donors' samples.

For the CDR3, the DNA is TGCGCCAGCTATGAGGGACAGGGAGGGAACACTGAAGCTTTCTTT. Translated, it gives CASYEGQGGNTEAFF. V gene TRBV5-1 combines with J gene TRBJ1-1, with 9 bases fitting TRBD1. The CDR3 has 15 residues. CDR1 SGHRS and CDR2 YFSETQ come from the germline V gene. J was trimmed by 1 base and V by 7 bases; bases with no gene match: 8. Looking up the rest from reference TRBV5-1 and TRBJ1-1 gives the full variable domain: KAGVTQTPRYLIKTRGQQVTLSCSPISGHRSVSWYQQTPGQGLQFLFEYFSETQRNKGNFPGRFSGRQFSNSRSEMNVSTLELGDSALYLCASYEGQGGNTEAFFGQGTRLTVV.